This TCR beta chain was recovered during a study of T cells in Graves' hyperthyroidism and ophthalmopathy. Investigators excluded patients with uncontrolled infection, other autoimmune disease, pregnancy or lactation. Diagnoses were made from clinical symptoms, serum measures (thyroxine and TRAb), thyroid ultrasound and orbital computed tomography. Amplification targeted TCR beta CDR3 regions from RNA transcripts. The TCR CDR3 first-round RT-PCR relied on the HTBI primer set. TCRdb re-called the multiplex PCR reads with MiXCR, one entry per CDR3 protein. This table holds roughly 500,000 distinct CDR3 sequences, 40% to 50% found once. This clonotype was observed a handful of times. Its antigen is undetermined. Deletions cut 0 bases from V and 0 bases from J, with 12 bases between. Germline loops: CDR1 MNHNY, CDR2 SVGAGI (reference sequence). The length of the CDR3 is 16 residues. Whole-study results and caveats: The model foresaw ophthalmopathy a median roughly 6 months prior to onset. Within blood appeared most thyroid clonotypes that had expanded above 0.001.

This TCR was sampled from an adult woman with Graves' disease, either hyperthyroidism or ophthalmopathy (not recorded which). The sample consisted of peripheral blood or thyroid tissue (not recorded which). The J gene is TRBJ2-7, the V gene TRBV6-6, with a possible D match to TRBD1 (5 bases). The CDR3 DNA follows: TGTGCCAGCAGTTACTCAACCGACAGACCCTCCTACGAGCAGTACTTC. Its translation: CASSYSTDRPSYEQYF.